This TCR beta chain was sequenced for a study of blood T cells in healthy people across ages. It was with a sample-barcoded 5' primer and a J-beta primer mix that a second PCR of about 6 to 11 cycles was run. TCRdb fed the 5' RACE reads into MiXCR, producing one record per CDR3 protein. The sample carries over 600,000 distinct CDR3 sequences, 56% recorded once. The ends were cut back, 2 bases at V and 0 bases at J, with 14 bases in the middle. The CDR3 has 17 amino acids. Germline CDR1 is MDHEN and CDR2 is SYDVKM. This TCR came from a man aged 40-50 years in good health. The chain has TRBV28 and TRBJ1-5; D remains ambiguous. The specimen sequenced was blood. The CDR3 here is CASSLGLPYFSNQPQHF. Here the CDR3 DNA reads TGTGCCAGCAGTTTAGGGTTACCATATTTTAGCAATCAGCCCCAGCATTTT. Looking up the rest from reference TRBV28 and TRBJ1-5 gives the full variable domain: DVKVTQSSRYLVKRTGEKVFLECVQDMDHENMFWYRQDPGLGLRLIYFSYDVKMKEKGDIPEGYSVSREKKERFSLILESASTNQTSMYLCASSLGLPYFSNQPQHFGDGTRLSIL.